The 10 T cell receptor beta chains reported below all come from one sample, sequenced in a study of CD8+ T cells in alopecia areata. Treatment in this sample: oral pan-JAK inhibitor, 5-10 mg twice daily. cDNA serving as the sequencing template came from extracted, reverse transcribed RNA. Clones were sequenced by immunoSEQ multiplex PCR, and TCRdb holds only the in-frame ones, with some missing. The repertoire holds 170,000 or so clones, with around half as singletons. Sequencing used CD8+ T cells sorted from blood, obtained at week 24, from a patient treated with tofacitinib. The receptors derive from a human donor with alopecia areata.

The chain's CDR3 is CASSSGGPYEQYF. Here the CDR3 DNA reads TGTGCCAGCTCAAGCGGGGGCCCCTACGAGCAGTACTTC. The V gene is TRBV6-6, the J gene TRBJ2-7; 8 bases line up with TRBD2. Germline CDR1 is MNHNY and CDR2 is SVGAGI (reference sequence). CDR3 length: 13 amino acids. J was trimmed by 2 bases and V by 8 bases; bases with no gene match: 5.

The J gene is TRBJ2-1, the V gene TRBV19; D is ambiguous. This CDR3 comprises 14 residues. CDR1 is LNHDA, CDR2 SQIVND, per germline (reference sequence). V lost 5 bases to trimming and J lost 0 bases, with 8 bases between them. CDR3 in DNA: TGTGCCAGTAGTGCCAGCGCCTCCTACAATGAGCAGTTCTTC. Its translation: CASSASASYNEQFF.

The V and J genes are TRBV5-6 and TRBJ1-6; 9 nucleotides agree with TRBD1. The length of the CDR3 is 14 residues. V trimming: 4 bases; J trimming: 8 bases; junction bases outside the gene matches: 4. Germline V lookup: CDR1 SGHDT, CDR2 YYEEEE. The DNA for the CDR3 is TGTGCCAGCAGCCAGGGACAGGGAGATTCACCCCTCCACTTT. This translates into CASSQGQGDSPLHF.

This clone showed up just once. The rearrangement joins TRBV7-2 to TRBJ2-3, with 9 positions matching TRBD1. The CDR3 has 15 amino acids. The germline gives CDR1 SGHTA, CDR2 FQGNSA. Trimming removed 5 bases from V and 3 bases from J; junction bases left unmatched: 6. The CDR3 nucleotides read TGTGCCAGCAGCCCACAAGACAGGGGGACAGATACGCAGTATTTT. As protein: CASSPQDRGTDTQYF.

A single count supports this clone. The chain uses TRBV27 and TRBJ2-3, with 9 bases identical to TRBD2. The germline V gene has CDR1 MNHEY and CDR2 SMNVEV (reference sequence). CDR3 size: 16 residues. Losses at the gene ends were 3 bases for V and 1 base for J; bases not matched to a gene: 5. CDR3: CASSFVAGVRTDTQYF. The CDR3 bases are TGTGCCAGCAGTTTTGTAGCGGGGGTACGCACAGATACGCAGTATTTT.

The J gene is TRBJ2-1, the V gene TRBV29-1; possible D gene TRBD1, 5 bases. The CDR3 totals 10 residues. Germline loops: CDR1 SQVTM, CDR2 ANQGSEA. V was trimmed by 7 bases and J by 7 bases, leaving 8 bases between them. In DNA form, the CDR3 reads TGCAGCGGACAGAGGAATGAGCAGTTCTTC. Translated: CSGQRNEQFF.

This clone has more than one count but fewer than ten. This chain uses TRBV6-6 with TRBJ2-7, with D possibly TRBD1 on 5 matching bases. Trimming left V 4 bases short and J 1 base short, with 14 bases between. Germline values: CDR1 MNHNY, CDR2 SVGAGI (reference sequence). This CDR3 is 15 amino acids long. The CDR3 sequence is CASSFKAGWSYEQYF. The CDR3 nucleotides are TGTGCCAGCAGTTTTAAGGCAGGGTGGTCCTACGAGCAGTACTTC.

CDR3 DNA sequence: TGTGCCAGCAGTTTAGGATTGAATTCACCCCTCCACTTT. This encodes CASSLGLNSPLHF. The rearrangement joins TRBV27 to TRBJ1-6, with unresolved D. There are 13 residues in the CDR3. CDR1 is MNHEY and CDR2 is SMNVEV in the germline V gene (reference sequence). Trimming cost V 2 bases and J 7 bases, with 6 bases left between them.

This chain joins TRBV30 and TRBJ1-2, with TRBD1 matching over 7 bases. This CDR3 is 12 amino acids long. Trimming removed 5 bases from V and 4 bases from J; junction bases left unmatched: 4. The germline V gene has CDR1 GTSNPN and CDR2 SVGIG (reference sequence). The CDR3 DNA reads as TGTGCCTGGGATGACAGGGCCTATGGCTACACCTTC. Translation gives CAWDDRAYGYTF.

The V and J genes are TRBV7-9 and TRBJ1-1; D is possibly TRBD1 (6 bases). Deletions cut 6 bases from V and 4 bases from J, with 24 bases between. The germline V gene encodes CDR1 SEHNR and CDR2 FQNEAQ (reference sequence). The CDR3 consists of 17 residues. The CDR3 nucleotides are TGTGCCAGCAGTACGGGGGCGGTCGGAGCTAGTGGCACTGAAGCTTTCTTT. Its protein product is CASSTGAVGASGTEAFF.